The rows below give T cell receptor beta chains drawn from one sample of a study of T cell responses to AZD1222 COVID-19 vaccine. Clones were sequenced by immunoSEQ multiplex PCR, and TCRdb holds only the in-frame ones, with some missing. This repertoire shows 43,000 or so clones, 90% found once; its top ten account for about two fifths. The starting material was peripheral blood, obtained 28 days after the second AZD1222 dose. The receptor source for this set is an adult who received the AZD1222 COVID-19 vaccine. Each CDR3 is given with its conserved first and last residue. Fields, in order: J gene, clone size, D gene, V gene, CDR3 protein, CDR3 DNA. The D gene is left open where the match is weak. Size is omitted from some rows. Given values are once, few, many or a class for expanded clones.

TRBJ2-5 - - TRBV15 CATSSARLYSETQYF TGTGCCACCAGCAGCGCCCGCCTGTATTCAGAGACCCAGTACTTC
TRBJ1-2 - TRBD1 TRBV19 CASSIQGAGGYTF TGTGCCAGTAGTATTCAGGGGGCAGGCGGCTACACCTTC
TRBJ1-1 - - TRBV6-5 CASITGTEAFF TGTGCCAGCATCACCGGGACTGAAGCTTTCTTT
TRBJ2-2 - - TRBV7-2 CASSRNPVTGELFF TGTGCCAGCAGTCGCAACCCGGTAACCGGGGAGCTGTTTTTT
TRBJ2-2 - - TRBV4-2 CASSPLPGGHTGELFF TGTGCCAGCAGCCCACTCCCCGGGGGTCACACCGGGGAGCTGTTTTTT
TRBJ1-2 once - TRBV30 CAWSVHRASYGYTF TGTGCCTGGAGTGTACATAGGGCCTCTTATGGCTACACCTTC
TRBJ1-1 - - TRBV29-1 CSASQVYNTEAFF TGCAGCGCCTCCCAGGTGTACAACACTGAAGCTTTCTTT
TRBJ1-2 - - TRBV4-2 CASSQDRQGLNYGYTF TGTGCCAGCAGCCAAGATAGGCAGGGGCTAAACTATGGCTACACCTTC
TRBJ1-2 few TRBD1 TRBV15 CATSVPGTGVDYGYTF TGTGCCACCAGCGTCCCCGGGACAGGGGTCGACTATGGCTACACCTTC
TRBJ1-5 - TRBD1 TRBV19 CASGQGVWSNQPQHF TGTGCCAGCGGACAGGGAGTTTGGAGCAATCAGCCCCAGCATTTT
TRBJ2-1 - - TRBV7-2 CASSLARVSSYNEQFF TGTGCCAGCAGCTTAGCGCGGGTTAGCTCCTACAATGAGCAGTTCTTC
TRBJ1-1 - - TRBV6-6 CASSYSLAQNTEAFF TGTGCCAGCAGTTACTCGTTGGCCCAGAACACTGAAGCTTTCTTT
TRBJ2-3 once TRBD2 TRBV9 CASSFAAGWADTQYF TGTGCCAGCAGCTTCGCAGCGGGGTGGGCAGATACGCAGTATTTT
TRBJ1-6 - - TRBV4-2 CASGPGQYNSPLHF TGTGCCAGCGGACCAGGGCAGTATAATTCACCCCTCCACTTT
TRBJ1-1 - TRBD1 TRBV3-1/TRBV3-2 CASSQGDRGRNTEAFF TGTGCCAGCAGCCAGGGGGACAGGGGGCGAAACACTGAAGCTTTCTTT
TRBJ1-6 - TRBD1 TRBV4-1 CASSQPGQYNSPLHF TGCGCCAGCAGCCAGCCGGGACAGTATAATTCACCCCTCCACTTT
TRBJ2-2 - - TRBV6-5 CASSYDKGLFTGELFF TGTGCCAGCAGTTACGACAAAGGGTTGTTCACCGGGGAGCTGTTTTTT
TRBJ1-5 - - TRBV6-1 CASSEDFMSNQPQHF TGTGCCAGCAGTGAAGATTTCATGAGCAATCAGCCCCAGCATTTT
TRBJ1-6 - - TRBV10-3 CAISERQGDNSPLHF TGTGCCATCAGTGAAAGGCAGGGAGATAATTCACCCCTCCACTTT
TRBJ2-3 - TRBD2 TRBV3-1/TRBV3-2 CASSQNSGGRAADTQYF TGTGCCAGCAGCCAAAATAGCGGGGGTCGAGCAGCAGATACGCAGTATTTT
TRBJ2-7 - - TRBV6-2/TRBV6-3 CASSIQVAYEQYF TGTGCCAGCAGTATACAGGTGGCCTACGAGCAGTACTTC
TRBJ2-4 few - TRBV19 CASSIYGGGFDIQYF TGTGCCAGTAGTATATATGGGGGCGGGTTCGACATTCAGTACTTC
TRBJ1-1 once TRBD1 TRBV5-1 CASSPRGQGSTEAFF TGCGCCAGCAGCCCGCGGGGACAGGGAAGTACTGAAGCTTTCTTT
TRBJ1-2 - - TRBV28 CASSPSQGWDGYTF TGTGCCAGCAGTCCTAGCCAGGGTTGGGATGGCTACACCTTC
TRBJ1-5 - - TRBV29-1 CSVGQKDSNQPQHF TGCAGCGTTGGTCAAAAAGATAGCAATCAGCCCCAGCATTTT
TRBJ1-1 once - TRBV7-2 CASSLKGLNTEAFF TGTGCCAGCAGCTTAAAGGGGTTAAACACTGAAGCTTTCTTT
TRBJ2-7 few TRBD1 TRBV3-1/TRBV3-2 CASRPTGAQEQYF TGTGCCAGCAGGCCCACAGGGGCTCAGGAGCAGTACTTC
TRBJ2-2 - - TRBV15 CATSKRVSTGELFF TGTGCCACCAGTAAAAGGGTGAGCACCGGGGAGCTGTTTTTT
TRBJ1-1 once TRBD1 TRBV6-1 CASSERQGLNTEAFF TGTGCCAGCAGTGAAAGACAGGGGCTGAACACTGAAGCTTTCTTT
TRBJ1-5 - - TRBV5-1 CASSLFPGSSNQPQHF TGCGCCAGCAGCTTGTTTCCAGGGTCAAGCAATCAGCCCCAGCATTTT
TRBJ2-3 - - TRBV27 CASSLVGGRVSTDTQYF TGTGCCAGCAGTTTAGTCGGGGGGCGTGTGAGCACAGATACGCAGTATTTT
TRBJ2-1 - - TRBV11-2 CASSLAKRNYNEQFF TGTGCCAGCAGCTTAGCGAAGCGGAACTACAATGAGCAGTTCTTC
TRBJ1-2 - - TRBV6-5 CASSYSGADGYTF TGTGCCAGCAGTTACTCAGGGGCGGATGGCTACACCTTC
TRBJ2-7 - TRBD2 TRBV2 CASSERRGYYEQYF TGTGCCAGCAGTGAACGGCGGGGGTACTACGAGCAGTACTTC
TRBJ1-2 - - TRBV6-1 CASSEAPSSYGYTF TGTGCCAGCAGTGAGGCCCCGAGTAGCTATGGCTACACCTTC
TRBJ1-1 - - TRBV11-2 CASSSEGHEAFF TGTGCCAGCAGCAGTGAGGGACATGAAGCTTTCTTT
TRBJ2-3 - - TRBV9 CASTVGAESTDTQYF TGTGCCAGCACCGTGGGAGCGGAGAGCACAGATACGCAGTATTTT
TRBJ1-2 - TRBD1 TRBV7-6 CASSPRQGSVGHYGYTF TGTGCCAGCAGCCCCCGACAGGGGAGTGTTGGGCACTATGGCTACACCTTC
TRBJ1-4 - - TRBV7-9 CASSVGGDEKLFF TGTGCCAGCAGCGTCGGGGGAGATGAAAAACTGTTTTTT
TRBJ1-4 - - TRBV7-2 CASSLDGDEKLFF TGTGCCAGCAGCTTGGACGGGGATGAAAAACTGTTTTTT
TRBJ1-2 - - TRBV29-1 CSTGTPPEGYTF TGCAGCACTGGGACTCCACCGGAGGGCTACACCTTC
TRBJ2-2 - - TRBV3-1/TRBV3-2 CASSRGLLGSTGELFF TGTGCCAGCAGCCGGGGACTTTTAGGCTCAACCGGGGAGCTGTTTTTT
TRBJ1-1 - - TRBV13 CASSEGQPLNTEAFF TGTGCCAGCAGCGAGGGACAACCTTTGAACACTGAAGCTTTCTTT
TRBJ1-2 - - TRBV5-8 CASTDSLGGSYGYTF TGTGCCAGCACCGATTCCCTGGGGGGCAGCTATGGCTACACCTTC
TRBJ1-5 - - TRBV18 CASSPGIQPQHF TGTGCCAGCTCACCAGGGATTCAGCCCCAGCATTTT
TRBJ1-2 - TRBD1 TRBV5-8 CASSLAGQGAGYTF TGTGCCAGCAGCTTGGCGGGACAGGGGGCTGGCTACACCTTC
TRBJ1-2 - - TRBV5-5 CASSLAMGDYGYTF TGTGCCAGCAGCTTGGCGATGGGGGACTATGGCTACACCTTC
TRBJ1-3 - - TRBV6-1 CASSEPRGIQGPKNTIYF TGTGCCAGCAGTGAACCAAGAGGGATACAGGGTCCTAAAAACACCATATATTTT
TRBJ1-2 - - TRBV30 CAWRQDGTSGYTF TGTGCCTGGAGGCAAGACGGCACCTCGGGCTACACCTTC
TRBJ1-1 - - TRBV6-1 CASSEGLSANNNTEAFF TGTGCCAGCAGTGAAGGACTGTCAGCTAATAATAACACTGAAGCTTTCTTT